The sequence of this T cell receptor (beta chain) was determined in a study of CD8 T cells in ankylosing spondylitis. Study-level results: Apparently characteristic of ankylosing spondylitis blood was a TCR beta motif (eight highly homologous variants). The disease-linked clones had a CD8+ phenotype and low blood frequencies.

Quantitative 5'-RACE with molecular barcodes was used to make the TCR beta libraries. TCRdb re-analysed the 5' RACE reads in MiXCR, keeping a single row per CDR3 protein. The data show a few hundred thousand distinct CDR3 sequences, 18% seen once. As for this clonotype: The antigen remains undetermined.

Trimming cost V 5 bases and J 2 bases, with 15 bases left between them. This CDR3 is 15 amino acids long. The V gene's germline CDR1 is SGHAT and CDR2 FQDESV (reference sequence). The sequenced sample was blood, either unsorted or a sorted T cell fraction (not recorded which). The chain employs TRBV11-1 and TRBJ1-1; possible D gene TRBD1, 6 bases. The clonotype comes from a male donor with ankylosing spondylitis. CDR3 sequence (DNA): TGTGCCAGCAGCCTCCCGTGGACAGATAACACTGAAGCTTTCTTT. The encoded protein is CASSLPWTDNTEAFF.